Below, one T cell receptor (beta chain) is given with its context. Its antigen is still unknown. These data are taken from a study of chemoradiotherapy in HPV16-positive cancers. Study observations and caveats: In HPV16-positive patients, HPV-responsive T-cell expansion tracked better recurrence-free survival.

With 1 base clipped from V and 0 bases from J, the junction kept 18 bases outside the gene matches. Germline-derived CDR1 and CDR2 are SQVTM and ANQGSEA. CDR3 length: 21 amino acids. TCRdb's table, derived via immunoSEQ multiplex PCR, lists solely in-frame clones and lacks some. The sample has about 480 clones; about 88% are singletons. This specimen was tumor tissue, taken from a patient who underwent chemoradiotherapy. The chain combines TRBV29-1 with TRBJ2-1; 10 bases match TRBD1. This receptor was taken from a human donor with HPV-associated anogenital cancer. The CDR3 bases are TGCAGCGTTGAAGGTGGTTCGGGACAGGGGTTTGAAATGAGCTCCTACAATGAGCAGTTCTTC. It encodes CSVEGGSGQGFEMSSYNEQFF.